The present T cell receptor beta chain was sequenced within a study of control samples from healthy donors and cancer patients (dated by TCRdb to about 2020). Sequences LNHDA (CDR1) and SQIVND (CDR2) are obtained from the germline V gene (reference sequence). Measured from the cysteine to the phenylalanine, the CDR3 is 15 residues long. The DNA shown is the 45-base CDR3, in frame from base 1. Trimming accounts for 5 bases at V and 4 bases at J, while the number of junction bases matched to no gene is 8. Turning to this clone: The target of this receptor is not known. Per-base quality was not reported, and no clone a single base away is much larger than it.

The library was prepared using the immunoSEQ multiplex PCR assay. The immuneACCESS repertoire file appears here via TCRdb, limited to in-frame rearrangements. These files lack a portion of the clones; in checked studies, under half of the deficit traces to unresolved V genes, and the cause of the others is not known. The sample table contains 400,000 to 500,000 clones; only one count was recorded for 75% to 95% of them. Together, the top ten hold over 5.5% of the sample. In this chain, TRBV19 is recombined with TRBJ2-7, with 10 central nucleotides matching TRBD1. The origin of this receptor is a middle-aged man with head and neck cancer. Sample: PBMCs. The nucleotide sequence is given as TGTGCCAGTAGTCTTGAGCGGGGACAGGGGTACGAGCAGTACTTC. It encodes CASSLERGQGYEQYF.